The T cell receptor beta chain under discussion was sequenced for a study of blood T cell repertoires in COVID-19. Germline V lookup: CDR1 KGHDR, CDR2 SFDVKD. The CDR3 runs to 17 residues. V was shortened by 3 bases and J by 1 base, with 17 bases between the two germline ends. The protocol was immunoSEQ multiplex PCR, while the TCRdb copy is restricted to in-frame clones and leaves out a portion. The data hold approximately 120,000 clones, with 85% to 90% observed a single time. The sequence came from a human donor in a cohort sampled during active COVID-19. The chain carries TRBV24-1 and TRBJ2-5, with a weak D call TRBD2 (6 bases). The sequenced sample was peripheral blood. The CDR3 spells CATSDPVAGPLQETQYF. DNA for the CDR3: TGTGCCACCAGTGATCCAGTGGCGGGACCACTCCAAGAGACCCAGTACTTC.